These T cell receptor beta chains were read from a single sample in a study of control samples from healthy donors and cancer patients. Sequencing was performed with immunoSEQ multiplex PCR; in TCRdb, only in-frame clones are kept and a portion is missing. In all, the sample yields roughly 200,000 clones. The sequencing sample was made of blood. Receptors were obtained from a woman in her 30s in good health. CDR3s include the opening cysteine and the closing phenylalanine or tryptophan. A D gene is named only where the DNA matches it firmly.

TRBV7-2,TRBJ1-1,.,TGTGCCAGCTACGGAGCTTTCTTT,CASYGAFF
TRBV4-1,TRBJ2-6,.,TGCGCCAGCAGCCAAGATGGGGCCGTGCGGATCACGGGAGGGGCCAACGTCCTGACTTTC,CASSQDGAVRITGGANVLTF
TRBV7-8,TRBJ1-5,.,TGTGCCAGCAGCTTAGATCGGCAGTACAATCAGCCCCAGCATTTT,CASSLDRQYNQPQHF
TRBV7-9,TRBJ1-2,TRBD1,TGTGCCAGCAGCCGTGAACCGGGACAGGGGGCTCATGGCTACACCTTC,CASSREPGQGAHGYTF
TRBV28,TRBJ1-5,.,TGTGCCAGCAGTCCGCTACAGGGTTGGAATCAGCCCCAGCATTTT,CASSPLQGWNQPQHF
TRBV28,TRBJ1-2,.,TGTGCCAGCAGCCAGGGTGAGGGCTATGGCTACACCTTC,CASSQGEGYGYTF
TRBV9,TRBJ1-2,.,TGTGCCAGCAGCGTAGTAGCGGGCTATGGCTACACCTTC,CASSVVAGYGYTF
TRBV30,TRBJ2-3,.,TGTGCCTGGAGTAATCCTAGCACAGATACGCAGTATTTT,CAWSNPSTDTQYF
TRBV6-4,TRBJ1-1,.,TGTGCCAGCAGTCCCGGGACTCTAGGACGTACGAACACTGAAGCTTTCTTT,CASSPGTLGRTNTEAFF
TRBV7-3,TRBJ1-1,TRBD1,TGTGCCAGCAGCCCGCCCTTGACAGGGGAAACTGAAGCTTTCTTT,CASSPPLTGETEAFF
TRBV21-1,TRBJ2-7,.,TGTGCCAGCAGCAATTGGGTTTCGGGGGGGGTGAGCTCCTACGAGCAGTACTTC,CASSNWVSGGVSSYEQYF
TRBV18,TRBJ1-1,.,TGTGCCAGCTCACCTCCGTACATGAACACTGAAGCTTTCTTT,CASSPPYMNTEAFF
TRBV5-1,TRBJ1-5,.,TGCGCCAGCAGCTTGGAATCTATTTTGGGGGATCAGCCCCAGCATTTT,CASSLESILGDQPQHF
TRBV5-5,TRBJ1-4,.,TGTGCCAGCAGCCCGCAATTGACAGTTGCGGTATCGCGCCGGGAAAAACTGTTTTTT,CASSPQLTVAVSRREKLFF
TRBV10-2,TRBJ2-5,.,TGCGCCAGCAGTTGGAGCTCCCAAGAGACCCAGTACTTC,CASSWSSQETQYF
TRBV4-1,TRBJ1-6,TRBD1,TGCGCCAGCAGCCACGTGGGACAGAGCTCCTATAATTCACCCCTCCACTTT,CASSHVGQSSYNSPLHF
TRBV27,TRBJ1-6,TRBD1,TGTGCCAGCAGTTGGGACAGGGGTGGGAATTCACCCCTCCACTTT,CASSWDRGGNSPLHF
TRBV28,TRBJ2-7,.,TGTGCCAGCACCTCGGCGGCCACCTACGAGCAGTACTTC,CASTSAATYEQYF
TRBV6-2/TRBV6-3,TRBJ1-4,.,TGTGCCAGCAGTTCCCGGAGTAATGAAAAACTGTTTTTT,CASSSRSNEKLFF
TRBV5-6,TRBJ1-2,.,TGTGCCAGCAGCTTGGCCGCGGCGGCGCCTGATTATGGCTACACCTTC,CASSLAAAAPDYGYTF
TRBV19,TRBJ1-2,.,TGTGCCAGTAGGACCCTCCCGGGACACATGCATGGCTACACCTTC,CASRTLPGHMHGYTF
TRBV27,TRBJ1-6,TRBD1,TGTGCCAGCAGGGGACAGGGACGTAATAATTCACCCCTCCACTTT,CASRGQGRNNSPLHF
TRBV18,TRBJ1-4,.,TGTGCCAGCTCAAACACCCAGGATGAAAAACTGTTTTTT,CASSNTQDEKLFF
TRBV6-5,TRBJ1-1,TRBD1,TGTGCCAGCAGTTACCGGCCCCCAGGGGGTGAAGCTTTCTTT,CASSYRPPGGEAFF
TRBV11-2,TRBJ2-7,.,TGTGCCAGCAGCTTAGCCAGGTACAACGAGCAGTACTTC,CASSLARYNEQYF
TRBV4-2,TRBJ1-2,.,TGTGCCAGCAGCCAAGAGGGGTTGGCGGGACCCTATGGCTACACCTTC,CASSQEGLAGPYGYTF
TRBV6-2/TRBV6-3,TRBJ1-5,TRBD1,TGTGCCAGCAGTCCACACAGGGGAGGGAATCAGCCCCAGCATTTT,CASSPHRGGNQPQHF
TRBV19,TRBJ1-2,TRBD1,TGTGCCAGCGGGACAGGGATTGGCGGCTACACCTTC,CASGTGIGGYTF
TRBV7-9,TRBJ1-2,.,TGTGCCAGCAGCTTAACGGATAACTATGGCTACACCTTC,CASSLTDNYGYTF
TRBV29-1,TRBJ2-5,TRBD1,TGCAGCGTTGAGGGGACAGGGTCCGAACAGACCCAGTACTTC,CSVEGTGSEQTQYF
TRBV9,TRBJ1-3,.,TGTGCCAGCAGCGTAGAAGGAGGGGACACCATATATTTT,CASSVEGGDTIYF
TRBV4-1,TRBJ2-3,TRBD2,TGCGCCAGCAGCCTCCAAGCGGGGGACACAGATACGCAGTATTTT,CASSLQAGDTDTQYF
TRBV12-3/TRBV12-4,TRBJ1-1,.,TGTGCCAGCACCCCTAGGCGGGACACTGAAGCTTTCTTT,CASTPRRDTEAFF
TRBV18,TRBJ1-1,TRBD1,TGTGCCAGCTCGACGAAGACAGGGTTGGACGGTGAAGCTTTCTTT,CASSTKTGLDGEAFF
TRBV6-5,TRBJ1-1,.,TGTGCCAGCAGCTCCATTTTTAACACTGAAGCTTTCTTT,CASSSIFNTEAFF
TRBV5-4,TRBJ2-1,.,TGTGCCAGCAGCTCGTCCGGGAGCAGTAGGGCATATGAGCAGTTCTTC,CASSSSGSSRAYEQFF
TRBV11-2,TRBJ1-1,.,TGTGCCAGCAGCTTAGCCGTGGACCAGAACACTGAAGCTTTCTTT,CASSLAVDQNTEAFF
TRBV4-1,TRBJ2-5,.,TGCGCCAGCAGCCAAACCACGGCGGGGTCGTACCAAGAGACCCAGTACTTC,CASSQTTAGSYQETQYF
TRBV30,TRBJ2-5,.,TGTGCCTGGAGTATGGGCGGGGGCCCCCAGTACTTC,CAWSMGGGPQYF
TRBV7-3,TRBJ2-1,.,TGTGCCAGCAGCTCGCTCCTCGCGGGGGCCAATGAGCAGTTCTTC,CASSSLLAGANEQFF
TRBV5-5,TRBJ2-4,.,TGTGCCAGCAGCTTGGACTGGGGGGAGCGGGTTTTGTTAGCCAAAAACATTCAGTACTTC,CASSLDWGERVLLAKNIQYF